This T cell receptor beta chain was identified during a study of cytomegalovirus exposure and HLA in healthy donors. Study-level information: The study placed roughly four fifths of its approximately 360 genotyped donors in the Caucasian-associated ancestry cluster. Study conclusions and caveats: Donor immune exposure was known only as CMV serostatus. An analysis that came later showed most CMV-associated TCR beta chains appearing HLA-restricted.

On this clone: Antigen: not known.

The V gene's germline CDR1 is ENHRY and CDR2 SYGVKD. After removal of 5 bases from V and 16 bases from J, the junction contained 11 bases not matched to a gene. The CDR3 extends over 13 amino acids. Amplification used 60 Vbeta primers and 13 Jbeta primers. The authors' processing: Later work found approximately 87 million unique TCR beta chains, with roughly 11 million shared. Produced via immunoSEQ multiplex PCR; TCRdb's table is partial and in-frame only. The D gene and trimming were derived from the DNA, and the V and J assignments and clone size from that table. The sample contains 180,000 or so clones, around four fifths of which appear only once.

The sequenced material came from PBMCs. The chain employs TRBV10-3 and TRBJ1-4, with 9 bases identical to TRBD1. This TCR came from a woman aged 60-75 years in good health and CMV-seropositive. The CDR3 region is CAISNGQGQGWFF. The CDR3 DNA reads as TGTGCCATCAGTAATGGACAGGGGCAAGGTTGGTTTTTT.